This is a list of T cell receptor beta chains from one sample in a study of Graves' ophthalmopathy and Graves' hyperthyroidism. TCRdb reanalysed the multiplex PCR reads using MiXCR and keeps one entry per CDR3 protein. The table includes 660,000 or so distinct CDR3 sequences, about 41% detected once. Sample: peripheral blood. The receptors were sampled from an adult man with Graves' ophthalmopathy. The CDR3 runs from the conserved cysteine through the conserved F or W. A D gene is named only where the DNA matches it firmly. The listing skips clone size in some rows; elsewhere it reads once, few, many or a size class.

CDR3aa: CASSLLVSYEQYF
CDR3nt: TGTGCCAGCAGCCTCCTAGTATCCTACGAGCAGTACTTC
d_gene: NA
j_gene: TRBJ2-7
v_gene: TRBV7-8
abundance: many

CDR3aa: CASSLAGTPGETQYF
CDR3nt: TGTGCCAGCAGCTTAGCCGGGACACCGGGGGAGACCCAGTACTTC
d_gene: NA
j_gene: TRBJ2-5
v_gene: TRBV7-2
abundance: many

CDR3aa: CASSPTSGRRYEQYF
CDR3nt: TGTGCCAGCAGCCCGACTAGCGGGAGGAGGTACGAGCAGTACTTC
d_gene: TRBD2
j_gene: TRBJ2-7
v_gene: TRBV7-9
abundance: many

CDR3aa: CASSWGTQNYGYTF
CDR3nt: TGTGCCAGCAGCTGGGGGACACAGAACTATGGCTACACCTTC
d_gene: NA
j_gene: TRBJ1-2
v_gene: TRBV5-4
abundance: few

CDR3aa: CASSIGRAITNEKLFF
CDR3nt: TGTGCCAGTAGTATCGGCAGGGCGATAACTAATGAAAAACTGTTTTTT
d_gene: NA
j_gene: TRBJ1-4
v_gene: TRBV19
abundance: NA

CDR3aa: CATRGGTEAFF
CDR3nt: TGTGCCACCAGGGGAGGGACTGAAGCTTTCTTT
d_gene: NA
j_gene: TRBJ1-1
v_gene: TRBV10-3
abundance: many

CDR3aa: CATSARPYNSGANVLTF
CDR3nt: TGTGCCACCAGTGCTAGACCGTACAACTCTGGGGCCAACGTCCTGACTTTC
d_gene: NA
j_gene: TRBJ2-6
v_gene: TRBV24-1
abundance: once

CDR3aa: CATAWGAGDTEAFF
CDR3nt: TGTGCCACCGCCTGGGGGGCGGGAGACACTGAAGCTTTCTTT
d_gene: NA
j_gene: TRBJ1-1
v_gene: TRBV10-3
abundance: many

CDR3aa: CASSLEGQARQPQHF
CDR3nt: TGCGCCAGCAGCTTGGAGGGTCAGGCGCGTCAGCCCCAGCATTTT
d_gene: NA
j_gene: TRBJ1-5
v_gene: TRBV5-1
abundance: many

CDR3aa: CSARYLAGGPHVGETQYF
CDR3nt: TGCAGTGCTAGATATCTAGCGGGAGGGCCGCACGTGGGAGAGACCCAGTACTTC
d_gene: TRBD2
j_gene: TRBJ2-5
v_gene: TRBV20-1
abundance: few

CDR3aa: CASSSPAGQGGYEQYF
CDR3nt: TGCGCCAGCAGCTCCCCCGCGGGACAGGGCGGCTACGAGCAGTACTTC
d_gene: TRBD1
j_gene: TRBJ2-7
v_gene: TRBV5-1
abundance: many

CDR3aa: CASTSSVGGEQPQHF
CDR3nt: TGCGCCAGCACGTCCTCAGTTGGGGGCGAACAGCCCCAGCATTTT
d_gene: NA
j_gene: TRBJ1-5
v_gene: TRBV10-2
abundance: NA

CDR3aa: CASSQDHTHHSYEQYF
CDR3nt: TGTGCCAGCAGCCAAGATCACACACACCACTCCTACGAGCAGTACTTC
d_gene: NA
j_gene: TRBJ2-7
v_gene: TRBV3-1
abundance: few

CDR3aa: CASSLVAGEETQYF
CDR3nt: TGTGCCAGCAGCTTAGTTGCGGGGGAAGAGACCCAGTACTTC
d_gene: TRBD2
j_gene: TRBJ2-5
v_gene: TRBV7-7
abundance: many

CDR3aa: CASSPRTGSPEQYF
CDR3nt: TGTGCCAGCAGCCCCCGGACAGGGTCCCCCGAGCAGTACTTC
d_gene: TRBD1
j_gene: TRBJ2-7
v_gene: TRBV7-2
abundance: many

CDR3aa: CASSIGGGGYEQYF
CDR3nt: TGTGCCAGTAGTATTGGCGGGGGCGGATACGAGCAGTACTTC
d_gene: NA
j_gene: TRBJ2-7
v_gene: TRBV19
abundance: NA

CDR3aa: CASNRDRGQPQHF
CDR3nt: TGTGCCAGCAACCGGGACAGGGGGCAGCCCCAGCATTTT
d_gene: TRBD1
j_gene: TRBJ1-5
v_gene: TRBV6-2/TRBV6-3
abundance: few

CDR3aa: CASSLVGGSLGTQYF
CDR3nt: TGTGCCAGCAGCTTAGTAGGGGGGAGCTTGGGGACCCAGTACTTC
d_gene: NA
j_gene: TRBJ2-5
v_gene: TRBV7-8
abundance: many

CDR3aa: CASKQTGWPEETQYF
CDR3nt: TGTGCCAGCAAACAGACAGGGTGGCCCGAAGAGACCCAGTACTTC
d_gene: TRBD1
j_gene: TRBJ2-5
v_gene: TRBV5-4
abundance: few

CDR3aa: CASSQDPPGGLVQETQYF
CDR3nt: TGCGCCAGCAGCCAAGATCCGCCCGGTGGACTGGTACAAGAGACCCAGTACTTC
d_gene: NA
j_gene: TRBJ2-5
v_gene: TRBV7-9
abundance: NA

CDR3aa: CASSERLRTYF
CDR3nt: TGTGCCAGCAGTGAGCGACTGAGAACGTACTTC
d_gene: NA
j_gene: TRBJ2-5
v_gene: TRBV2
abundance: many

CDR3aa: CASRRVAGALGRTFF
CDR3nt: TGTGCCAGTAGGAGGGTAGCAGGGGCCCTCGGTAGGACTTTCTTT
d_gene: NA
j_gene: TRBJ1-1
v_gene: TRBV19
abundance: many

CDR3aa: CASSLDGRVEETQYF
CDR3nt: TGTGCCAGCAGCTTAGATGGGCGGGTTGAGGAGACCCAGTACTTC
d_gene: NA
j_gene: TRBJ2-5
v_gene: TRBV7-2
abundance: many

CDR3aa: CARSPEGEKLFF
CDR3nt: TGTGCTAGGTCTCCGGAAGGAGAAAAACTGTTTTTT
d_gene: NA
j_gene: TRBJ1-4
v_gene: TRBV6-1
abundance: NA

CDR3aa: CASSYYEWQPQHF
CDR3nt: TGTGCCAGCAGTTACTATGAATGGCAGCCCCAGCATTTT
d_gene: NA
j_gene: TRBJ1-5
v_gene: TRBV6-2/TRBV6-3
abundance: NA

CDR3aa: CASSSHGGQPGTDTQYF
CDR3nt: TGTGCCAGCAGCTCTCATGGAGGACAGCCAGGCACAGATACGCAGTATTTT
d_gene: NA
j_gene: TRBJ2-3
v_gene: TRBV7-8
abundance: NA

CDR3aa: CASSSGILYEQYF
CDR3nt: TGTGCCAGCAGTAGCGGGATTCTCTACGAGCAGTACTTC
d_gene: TRBD2
j_gene: TRBJ2-7
v_gene: TRBV7-2
abundance: few

CDR3aa: CASSPPLTGLGANVLTF
CDR3nt: TGTGCCAGCAGCCCTCCTTTGACGGGACTTGGGGCCAACGTCCTGACTTTC
d_gene: NA
j_gene: TRBJ2-6
v_gene: TRBV25-1
abundance: many

CDR3aa: CATTQDGTGGYEQYF
CDR3nt: TGTGCCACAACCCAGGACGGGACAGGGGGATACGAGCAGTACTTC
d_gene: TRBD1
j_gene: TRBJ2-7
v_gene: TRBV15
abundance: NA

CDR3aa: CASSRGTGGHSTDTQYF
CDR3nt: TGTGCCAGCAGCCGTGGGACAGGGGGTCACAGCACAGATACGCAGTATTTT
d_gene: TRBD1
j_gene: TRBJ2-3
v_gene: TRBV5-8
abundance: NA

CDR3aa: CASRGEGLGYTF
CDR3nt: TGTGCCAGCAGGGGGGAGGGTCTTGGCTACACCTTC
d_gene: NA
j_gene: TRBJ1-2
v_gene: TRBV2
abundance: many

CDR3aa: CATSRDLATAFTGTGKLFF
CDR3nt: TGTGCCACCAGCAGAGATCTGGCGACGGCCTTCACAGGGACTGGAAAACTGTTTTTT
d_gene: NA
j_gene: TRBJ1-4
v_gene: TRBV15
abundance: NA

CDR3aa: CASSYGDGQGAYGYTF
CDR3nt: TGTGCCAGCAGTTACGGGGACGGCCAGGGGGCCTATGGCTACACCTTC
d_gene: TRBD1
j_gene: TRBJ1-2
v_gene: TRBV6-5
abundance: few

CDR3aa: CATSLLGTANSPLHF
CDR3nt: TGTGCCACCAGCCTGCTCGGGACAGCCAATTCACCCCTCCACTTT
d_gene: TRBD1
j_gene: TRBJ1-6
v_gene: TRBV15
abundance: once

CDR3aa: CATSRRNGIVAEAFF
CDR3nt: TGTGCCACCAGCAGGAGGAATGGCATTGTCGCTGAAGCTTTCTTT
d_gene: NA
j_gene: TRBJ1-1
v_gene: TRBV15
abundance: many

CDR3aa: CSVTGTGLGEKLFF
CDR3nt: TGCAGCGTGACCGGGACAGGGCTCGGTGAAAAACTGTTTTTT
d_gene: TRBD1
j_gene: TRBJ1-4
v_gene: TRBV29-1
abundance: many

CDR3aa: CASSLTGGAVADTQYF
CDR3nt: TGTGCCAGCAGCTTAACCGGGGGGGCCGTGGCAGATACGCAGTATTTT
d_gene: TRBD2
j_gene: TRBJ2-3
v_gene: TRBV7-3
abundance: NA

CDR3aa: CASSQGVAGGPQTQYF
CDR3nt: TGCGCCAGCAGCCAAGGAGTAGCGGGGGGGCCGCAGACCCAGTACTTC
d_gene: TRBD2
j_gene: TRBJ2-5
v_gene: TRBV4-1
abundance: NA

CDR3aa: CASSYDRSFEQYF
CDR3nt: TGTGCCAGCAGTTACGACCGCTCGTTCGAGCAGTACTTC
d_gene: NA
j_gene: TRBJ2-7
v_gene: TRBV6-6
abundance: NA

CDR3aa: CASSLAGGNAGELFF
CDR3nt: TGTGCCAGCAGCTTAGCAGGGGGCAATGCCGGGGAGCTGTTTTTT
d_gene: TRBD1
j_gene: TRBJ2-2
v_gene: TRBV7-9
abundance: few

CDR3aa: CASRRAGSYEQYF
CDR3nt: TGTGCCAGCCGGCGAGCGGGAAGCTACGAGCAGTACTTC
d_gene: TRBD2
j_gene: TRBJ2-7
v_gene: TRBV10-3
abundance: many

CDR3aa: CASSHGEQAGYTF
CDR3nt: TGTGCCAGCAGCCACGGCGAGCAAGCGGGCTACACCTTC
d_gene: NA
j_gene: TRBJ1-2
v_gene: TRBV6-1
abundance: many

CDR3aa: CASSRDRGETEAFF
CDR3nt: TGTGCCAGCAGCCGCGACCGGGGGGAAACTGAAGCTTTCTTT
d_gene: NA
j_gene: TRBJ1-1
v_gene: TRBV11-2
abundance: many

CDR3aa: CASSSTGNGYTF
CDR3nt: TGTGCCAGCAGCTCGACAGGGAATGGCTACACCTTC
d_gene: TRBD1
j_gene: TRBJ1-2
v_gene: TRBV7-3
abundance: many

CDR3aa: CASRADNTNTEAFF
CDR3nt: TGTGCCAGCAGAGCGGACAACACGAACACTGAAGCTTTCTTT
d_gene: NA
j_gene: TRBJ1-1
v_gene: TRBV2
abundance: many

CDR3aa: CASSYSSAGSGYTF
CDR3nt: TGTGCCAGCAGTTACTCATCGGCCGGGAGCGGCTACACCTTC
d_gene: NA
j_gene: TRBJ1-2
v_gene: TRBV6-5
abundance: many

CDR3aa: CASSQDSNEQYF
CDR3nt: TGCGCCAGCAGCCAAGACAGTAACGAGCAGTACTTC
d_gene: NA
j_gene: TRBJ2-7
v_gene: TRBV7-2
abundance: NA

CDR3aa: CASSSGITQYF
CDR3nt: TGTGCCAGCAGCTCCGGGATTACCCAGTATTTT
d_gene: NA
j_gene: TRBJ2-3
v_gene: TRBV7-9
abundance: NA

CDR3aa: CSVEEAGNTIYF
CDR3nt: TGCAGCGTTGAAGAGGCAGGAAACACCATATATTTT
d_gene: NA
j_gene: TRBJ1-3
v_gene: TRBV29-1
abundance: NA

CDR3aa: CASSIGTRTGNQPQHF
CDR3nt: TGTGCCAGTAGTATAGGGACCCGTACCGGTAATCAGCCCCAGCATTTT
d_gene: NA
j_gene: TRBJ1-5
v_gene: TRBV19
abundance: many

CDR3aa: CASSPQGDDGYTF
CDR3nt: TGTGCCAGCAGCCCCCAGGGGGATGATGGCTACACCTTC
d_gene: TRBD1
j_gene: TRBJ1-2
v_gene: TRBV7-2
abundance: NA

CDR3aa: CAISGPGSAYEQYF
CDR3nt: TGTGCCATCAGTGGACCTGGGTCCGCCTACGAGCAGTACTTC
d_gene: NA
j_gene: TRBJ2-7
v_gene: TRBV10-3
abundance: once

CDR3aa: CASSSTRGLDEQYF
CDR3nt: TGTGCCAGCAGCTCAACGAGGGGCCTGGACGAGCAGTACTTC
d_gene: NA
j_gene: TRBJ2-7
v_gene: TRBV7-8
abundance: many

CDR3aa: CASSELRGGYTF
CDR3nt: TGTGCCAGCAGTGAATTGCGTGGTGGCTACACCTTC
d_gene: NA
j_gene: TRBJ1-2
v_gene: TRBV2
abundance: many

CDR3aa: CASSQAFAHEQYF
CDR3nt: TGTGCCAGCAGCCAAGCTTTTGCCCACGAGCAGTACTTC
d_gene: NA
j_gene: TRBJ2-7
v_gene: TRBV3-1
abundance: few

CDR3aa: CASSTRQGAGYGYTFGQYF
CDR3nt: NA
d_gene: NA
j_gene: TRBJ2-7
v_gene: TRBV6-1
abundance: NA